What follows is one T cell receptor beta chain and its context. Which antigen it targets is not known. No much larger clone is present one base from it, and per-base qualities are unavailable. The receptor library was made with the immunoSEQ multiplex PCR assay. For the multiplex PCR, a mixture combining 60 forward primers for TCR Vbeta segments and 13 reverse primers for TCR Jbeta segments was used. Amplification of the CDR3 region of rearranged TCR beta genes was performed with a multiplex PCR assay on genomic DNA. The amplified TCR beta libraries were sequenced on the Illumina HiSeq System as 87-base-pair reads. Per the authors' processing: In a later analysis, tens of millions of unique TCR beta chains were counted across the approximately 670 repertoires, and some 10 million of these chains were shared by at least two donors. A nearest-neighbor algorithm error-corrected the raw reads and collapsed the reads into unique sequences, merging closely related sequences to remove PCR and sequencing errors. CDR3 sequences were aligned to IMGT reference sequences to assign V, D and J gene segments. Each retained sequence needed at least a six-nucleotide match to both a V gene segment and a J gene segment. A rearrangement counted as productive if the CDR3 had no stop codons and remained in frame with V and J, and every other rearrangement counted as non-productive. CDR3 was defined according to IMGT convention as the region running from the second conserved V-encoded cysteine to the conserved J-encoded phenylalanine. The earlier analysis of about 570 of the donors excluded any sequence lacking an unambiguous match to a single V gene segment. In an earlier analysis of approximately 610 of the donors, V segments were called functional above 56.7% productive rearrangements and were called segregating when the between-donor standard deviation exceeded 5%. To diagnose cytomegalovirus status from the catalog of TCR beta chain sequences, a statistical classification framework was built. In a later analysis, TCR nucleotide sequences were compared against IMGT/GENE-DB human TR gene sequences so that V and J genes could be assigned. Using the TCRdist pipeline, a later analysis assigned CDR3 sequences along with most-parsimonious VDJ recombination scenarios. In a later analysis, every TCR beta chain was defined by the combination of its CDR3 amino acid sequence and its V-gene family, and reads without a unique V-gene family were dropped. A later analysis removed 550 to 700 highly shared, low-generation-probability nucleotide sequences to deal with suspected cross-contamination and a sequencing artifact. In a later analysis, a clonal expansion index for each public chain was calculated from normalized within-repertoire ranks of inferred template counts. Generation probabilities in a later analysis came from a VDJ recombination model fitted to out-of-frame rearrangements, and those results were checked against IGoR. Hypergeometric tests were used in a later analysis to score TCR-TCR, TCR-HLA and TCR-CMV co-occurrence, with a repertoire-size bias correction applied to the TCR pairs. To estimate false discovery rates, a later analysis permuted the HLA or CMV assignments 20 times. In a later analysis, co-occurring TCRs were grouped using DBSCAN, and TCRdist sequence similarity was added for clustering within HLA-allele-positive subsets. Co-occurrence clustering excluded repertoires with fewer than 30,000 or more than 120,000 public chains, plus five with anomalous nucleotide sharing. TCRdb stores this immuneACCESS table with in-frame sequences only. Part of the clones is absent; in the studies checked, under half of the shortfall reflects unresolved V genes, and no reason is known for the rest. That table gives V, J and clone size, and the DNA gave D and trimming. For this sample there are roughly 98,000 clones; around 68% appear just once. The top ten clonotypes cover about 2.5% of the sample.

The data are from a study of cytomegalovirus exposure and HLA in healthy donors (dated by TCRdb to 2016 to 2017). Regarding the study in general: According to an earlier analysis of a few hundred of the donors, about 179 million T cells yielded 95 million to 140 million unique TCR beta sequences and roughly 280 Gb of sequence data. All discovery cohort repertoires had been generated using a single sequencing platform. Among 398 genotyped donors of the cohort, an average of approximately 250,000 unique TCR beta nucleotide sequences were sequenced per donor, around 20% of them non-productive. Alongside the repertoire data, information on donor age, sex, ethnicity and CMV serostatus was compiled. HLA typing covered class I and class II loci at four-digit resolution. A separate validation cohort of over a hundred different subjects was used in addition to the approximately 640-subject first cohort. The later analysis used no new phenotypic data to find candidate immune exposures, relying instead on TCR beta sequences and their occurrence across donors. Of the 300 to 500 genotyped donors, roughly 76% were placed in the genetic ancestry cluster associated with self-reported Caucasian donors. A later genetic analysis took genome-wide SNP genotypes for 398 of the 666 donors and used that subset as a discovery cohort. High-throughput TCR immunosequencing, statistical association of individual TCRs with disease status, and machine learning were combined to predict cytomegalovirus infection status. Using immunosequencing, the study profiled T cell repertoires from fewer than 700 subjects and related those repertoires to cytomegalovirus serostatus. A later analysis re-analyzed previously published TCR beta repertoires from approximately 700 donors and added high-resolution HLA genotyping to study TCR occurrence patterns. Typing coverage varied by locus: 629-630 donors for A, B, C, DRB1 and DQB1; 500 to 550 for DQA1; approximately 570 for DPA1; approximately 490 for DPB1. An earlier analysis of 587 of the donors used high-throughput TCR beta sequencing to judge whether each TCR beta V gene segment behaved as functional or pseudogenic. Because of strong linkage in the cohort, roughly five DR-DQ haplotypes were treated as single units for association and clustering. An early release covering 500 to 750 HLA-typed donors comprised approximately 290 gigabases of sequencing data and about 90 million unique TCR sequences. The aim of the study was to test whether cataloging public T cell receptors could identify signatures of past pathogen exposure. The paper as a whole reports these results and caveats: Most TCR sequences were seen in very few donors, while some public TCRs were found in many individuals. CMV serostatus was the only immune exposure information available for the cohort. Roughly 15 rarely observed V segments, including chromosome 9 orphons, were excluded from the earlier analysis of several hundred of the donors because counts were too low. According to the authors, the approach could potentially be generalized to other disease states and immunological phenotypes. The classifier was reported to diagnose cytomegalovirus status with high specificity and sensitivity in both the original cohort and the validation cohort. The study gave a list of 150 to 200 TCR beta chains associated with cytomegalovirus. A later analysis found that TCR association rates varied across HLA loci, with DRB1 alleles showing the most associated TCRs and HLA-C alleles the fewest. A cluster of highly shared sequence variants was judged likely to be a technical artifact of the sequencing pipeline. At a false discovery rate of 0.05, a later analysis linked 16,000 or so TCR beta sequences to specific HLA alleles. A later analysis reported that several top co-occurrence clusters appeared linked to parvovirus B19, influenza, CMV and Epstein-Barr virus. Most CMV-associated TCR beta chains appeared to be HLA-restricted in a later analysis, and the HLA associations seemed to be driven largely by CMV exposure. Linkage disequilibrium might explain the correlated functional status among segregating V segments, but an unknown experimental factor could not be ruled out. A further reported finding was that TCR beta sequences accurately predicted the HLA-A and HLA-B alleles for most subjects in the first cohort. Roughly uniform sequencing depth across donors was assumed in presence/absence analyses, although this assumption may not hold. Because HLA typing was missing for some donors at each locus, association tests included only the typed subset. When HLA alleles, especially DR and DQ, strongly co-occurred, TCR associations were difficult to assign to individual alleles. Three of the identified cytomegalovirus-associated TCR beta chains were confirmed in vitro to be specific for cytomegalovirus antigens. In this cohort, only TCR beta chains were sequenced, and detectable features were limited by the absence of alpha or paired-chain data. In an earlier analysis of some 640 of the donors, most TCR beta V segments were observed in productive rearrangements about 87% or about 30% of the time, broadly matching IMGT annotations. According to a later genetic analysis, donors in an Asian-associated ancestry cluster had fewer N-insertions in productive TCRs than the roughly 660-donor mean. An association between a missense DCLRE1C variant and V-gene and J-gene trimming of TCR beta chains was found in a later genetic analysis and replicated in an independent cohort. Because the 87-base-pair reads could not distinguish some IMGT-functional V segments, including TRBV6-2 and TRBV6-3, those segments were excluded. Compared with equally common non-associated chains, HLA-associated TCR beta chains in a later analysis were more clonally expanded and had lower generation probabilities.

The germline V gene encodes CDR1 MDHEN and CDR2 SYDVKM. From V the trimming removes 8 bases and from J it removes 4 bases, while the gene matches leave 4 bases of the junction unaccounted for. The CDR3 contains 13 residues, cysteine and phenylalanine counted. The retained sequence is limited to the CDR3, 39 bases, with the frame set at the first base. The cohort comprised around 700 healthy bone marrow donors. All cohort members were sampled while nominally healthy, although unrecorded immune exposures were likely present. The donor tested CMV seronegative and was one of the 352 seronegative cohort members. A peripheral blood sample was provided by each donor, and peripheral blood mononuclear cells were used for TCR beta sequencing. Genomic DNA extraction from the blood cell samples was performed with the Qiagen DNeasy Blood Extraction Kit.

The sequence was collected from a man aged 45-65 years in good health and CMV-seronegative. The V gene is TRBV28 and the J gene is TRBJ2-3; 9 central nucleotides agree with TRBD1. The sample comprised PBMCs. The CDR3 region reads CASLGQGPDTQYF. The DNA is as follows: TGTGCCAGCCTAGGACAGGGGCCAGATACGCAGTATTTT.